These T cell receptor beta chains were read from a single sample in a study of regulatory T cells in long-lasting Graves disease. TCRdb recomputed calls from the multiplex PCR reads with MiXCR, one row per CDR3 protein. The table lists some 420,000 distinct CDR3 sequences, about 20% of them singletons, with around 13% in the top ten. Specimen: peripheral blood mononuclear cells (PBMCs), collected when the disease was refractory, from a patient treated with antithyroid drugs. These TCRs come from a female donor with Graves disease. CDR3s include the opening cysteine and the closing phenylalanine or tryptophan. A D gene is named only where the DNA matches it firmly. Size tells how often a clone was seen (once, few, many) or the class of an expanded clone, and some rows leave it out.

clone size,V gene,J gene,D gene,CDR3 DNA,CDR3 protein
few,TRBV7-2,TRBJ2-1,-,TGTGCCAGCAGCTTAGAACAGGGAAATGAGCAGTTCTTC,CASSLEQGNEQFF
few,TRBV15,TRBJ2-2,-,TGTGCCACCAGCAGAGAAGGAGGAAACACCGGGGAGCTGTTTTTT,CATSREGGNTGELFF
many,TRBV9,TRBJ2-5,TRBD2,TGTGCCAGCAGCGAATTTAGCGGGAGTGTGACCCAGTACTTC,CASSEFSGSVTQYF
-,TRBV6-5,TRBJ1-6,TRBD1,TGTGCCAGCAGTTACTCAGACAGGGTTAATTCACCCCTCCACTTT,CASSYSDRVNSPLHF
-,TRBV19,TRBJ2-7,-,TGTGCCAGTAGTATAGCCGGCCCCGGGACCCCATCGGGAGAGCAGTACTTC,CASSIAGPGTPSGEQYF
few,TRBV14,TRBJ2-5,-,TGTGCCAGCAGCCATCGGGTCGGTTTGTACTTC,CASSHRVGLYF
-,TRBV19,TRBJ1-4,TRBD1,TGTGCCAGTAGAATTACAGGGGCGGCTAATGAAAAACTGTTTTTT,CASRITGAANEKLFF
many,TRBV6-5,TRBJ1-2,TRBD1,TGTGCCAGCAGTTACTCAAGGACAGGAGCTAACTATGGCTACACCTTC,CASSYSRTGANYGYTF
many,TRBV27,TRBJ2-5,TRBD2,TGTGCCAGCAGTTTACTAGCGGGAGGAGAGACCCAGTACTTC,CASSLLAGGETQYF
-,TRBV11-3,TRBJ2-3,-,TGTGCCAGCAGCACCCCGTGGGGGATTAGCACAGATACGCAGTATTTT,CASSTPWGISTDTQYF